The clone carrying this T cell receptor beta chain was recorded once. Its cognate antigen is unknown. Deletions cut 5 bases from V and 4 bases from J, with 14 bases between. The CDR3 loop spans 14 amino acids. Germline CDR1 is MDHEN and CDR2 is SYDVKM. Some clones are missing from TCRdb's copy, which holds only in-frame ones; the method was immunoSEQ multiplex PCR. The sample yields over 250,000 clones, more than 70% seen once. The data stem from a study of cytotoxic CD8 clonotypes in ibrutinib-treated CLL. The study, taken as a whole, reports: At ibrutinib response, clonality increased, and at progression it declined back toward baseline. Public clonotypes occurred uncommonly; on treatment, they contracted or remained stable.

V and J are TRBV28 and TRBJ1-2; possibly TRBD1 for D (6 bases). Source: PBMCs, taken at disease progression, from a patient treated with ibrutinib. The clonotype originates from a human donor with chronic lymphocytic leukemia. This CDR3 reads CASSQDTGPYGYTF. As DNA, the CDR3 is TGTGCCAGCAGTCAGGATACAGGGCCCTATGGCTACACCTTC.